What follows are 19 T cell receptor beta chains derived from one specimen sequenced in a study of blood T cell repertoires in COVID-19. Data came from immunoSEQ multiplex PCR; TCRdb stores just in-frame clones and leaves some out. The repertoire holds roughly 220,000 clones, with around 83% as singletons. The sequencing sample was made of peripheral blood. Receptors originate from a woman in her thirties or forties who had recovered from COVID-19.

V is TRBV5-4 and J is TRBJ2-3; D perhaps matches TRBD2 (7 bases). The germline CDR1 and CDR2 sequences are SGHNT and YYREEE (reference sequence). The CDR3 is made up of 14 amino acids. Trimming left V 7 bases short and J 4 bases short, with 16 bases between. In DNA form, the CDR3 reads TGTGCCAGCCGTTCGGGCGGGGGCGCAGATACGCAGTATTTT. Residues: CASRSGGGADTQYF.

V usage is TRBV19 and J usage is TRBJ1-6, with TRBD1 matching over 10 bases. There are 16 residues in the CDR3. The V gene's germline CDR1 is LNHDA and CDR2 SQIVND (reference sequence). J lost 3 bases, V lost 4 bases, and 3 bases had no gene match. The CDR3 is CASSTRDRGYNSPLHF. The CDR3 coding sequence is TGTGCCAGTAGTACGAGGGACAGGGGCTATAATTCACCCCTCCACTTT.

Here the CDR3 reads CASSFERQGSGELFF. The CDR3 DNA sequence: TGCGCCAGCAGCTTCGAGAGACAGGGCTCCGGGGAGCTGTTTTTT. The rearrangement joins TRBV5-1 to TRBJ2-2, with 7 bases identical to TRBD1. CDR1 is SGHRS, CDR2 YFSETQ, per germline. CDR3 length: 15 amino acids. Trimming at V came to 2 bases and at J to 6 bases, leaving 7 bases not matched to a gene.

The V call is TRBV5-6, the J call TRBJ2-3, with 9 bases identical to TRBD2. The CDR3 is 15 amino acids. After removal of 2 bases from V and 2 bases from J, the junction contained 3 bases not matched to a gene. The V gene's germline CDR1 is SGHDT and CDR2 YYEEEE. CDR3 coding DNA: TGTGCCAGCAGCTTTCTAGCGGGGTACACAGATACGCAGTATTTT. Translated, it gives CASSFLAGYTDTQYF.

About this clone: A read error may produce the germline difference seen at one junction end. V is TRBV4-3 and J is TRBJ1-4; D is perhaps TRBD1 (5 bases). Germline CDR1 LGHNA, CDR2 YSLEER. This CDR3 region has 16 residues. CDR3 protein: CASSKDLGGVNEKLFF. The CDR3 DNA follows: TGCGCCAGCAGCAAAGACCTCGGGGGGGTAAATGAAAAACTGTTTTTT.

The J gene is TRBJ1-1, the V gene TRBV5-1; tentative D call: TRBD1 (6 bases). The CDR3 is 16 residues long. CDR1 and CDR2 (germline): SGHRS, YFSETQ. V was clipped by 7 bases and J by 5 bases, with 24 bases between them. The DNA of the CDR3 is TGCGCCAGCCTCCCAACAATATCATTGCAGGGGACTGAAGCTTTCTTT. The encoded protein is CASLPTISLQGTEAFF.

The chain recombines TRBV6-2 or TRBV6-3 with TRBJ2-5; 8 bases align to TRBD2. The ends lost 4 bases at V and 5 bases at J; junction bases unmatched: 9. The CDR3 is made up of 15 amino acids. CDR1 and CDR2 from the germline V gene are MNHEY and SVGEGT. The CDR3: CASSLTGGPWETQYF. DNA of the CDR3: TGTGCCAGCAGTTTGACGGGGGGGCCATGGGAGACCCAGTACTTC.

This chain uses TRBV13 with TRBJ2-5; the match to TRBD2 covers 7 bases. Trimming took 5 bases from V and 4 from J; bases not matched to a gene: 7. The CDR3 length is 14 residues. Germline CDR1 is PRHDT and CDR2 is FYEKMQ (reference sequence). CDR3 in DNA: TGTGCCAGCAGCACGCGGGGAGGGTCAGAGACCCAGTACTTC. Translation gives CASSTRGGSETQYF.

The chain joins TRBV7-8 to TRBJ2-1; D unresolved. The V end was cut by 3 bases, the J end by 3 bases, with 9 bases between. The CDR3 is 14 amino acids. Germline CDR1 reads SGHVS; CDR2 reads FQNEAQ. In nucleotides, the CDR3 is TGTGCCAGCAGCTTGGCACAGATCTACAATGAGCAGTTCTTC. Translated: CASSLAQIYNEQFF.

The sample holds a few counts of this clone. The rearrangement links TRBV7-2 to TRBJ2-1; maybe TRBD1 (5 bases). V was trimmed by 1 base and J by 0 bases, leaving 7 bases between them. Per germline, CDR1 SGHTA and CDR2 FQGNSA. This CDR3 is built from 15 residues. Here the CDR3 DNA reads TGTGCCAGCAGCTTAGACAGGAACTCCTACAATGAGCAGTTCTTC. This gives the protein CASSLDRNSYNEQFF.

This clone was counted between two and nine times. CDR3 region: CASSDLGGTGELFF. The CDR3 nucleotides are TGTGCCAGTAGTGATTTGGGGGGCACCGGGGAGCTGTTTTTT. The V call is TRBV19, the J call TRBJ2-2, with TRBD2 as a possible D gene (6 bases). Germline values: CDR1 LNHDA, CDR2 SQIVND (reference sequence). The CDR3 is 14 residues long. V lost 5 bases, J lost 4 bases, and 11 bases lay in between.

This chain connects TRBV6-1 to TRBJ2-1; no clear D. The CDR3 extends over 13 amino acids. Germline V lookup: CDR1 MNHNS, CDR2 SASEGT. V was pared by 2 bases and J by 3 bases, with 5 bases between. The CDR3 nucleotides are TGTGCCAGCAGTGAAACTTACTACAATGAGCAGTTCTTC. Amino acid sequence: CASSETYYNEQFF.

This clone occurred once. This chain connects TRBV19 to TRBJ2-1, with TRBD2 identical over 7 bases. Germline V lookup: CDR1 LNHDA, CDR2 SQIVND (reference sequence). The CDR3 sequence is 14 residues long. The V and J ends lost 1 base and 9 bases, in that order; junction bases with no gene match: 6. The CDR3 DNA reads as TGTGCCAGTAGTATAGCGGGGGGAGTGGTTGAGCAGTTCTTC. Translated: CASSIAGGVVEQFF. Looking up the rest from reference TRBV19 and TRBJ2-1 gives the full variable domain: DGGITQSPKYLFRKEGQNVTLSCEQNLNHDAMYWYRQDPGQGLRLIYYSQIVNDFQKGDIAEGYSVSREKKESFPLTVTSAQKNPTAFYLCASSIAGGVVEQFFGPGTRLTVL.

Here the CDR3 reads CASSYGGAPLTEAFF. CDR3 sequence (DNA): TGTGCCAGCAGTTACGGGGGGGCCCCTCTCACTGAAGCTTTCTTT. This chain uses TRBV6-2 or TRBV6-3 with TRBJ1-1; TRBD1 might be the D (6 bases). The CDR3 loop spans 15 amino acids. Germline V CDR1 and CDR2: MNHEY, SVGEGT. V was clipped by 2 bases and J by 4 bases, with 14 bases between them.

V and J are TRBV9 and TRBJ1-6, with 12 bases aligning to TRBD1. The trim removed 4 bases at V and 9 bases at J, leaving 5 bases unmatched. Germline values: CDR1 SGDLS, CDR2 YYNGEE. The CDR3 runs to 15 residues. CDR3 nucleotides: TGTGCCAGCAGCATAGGGACAGGGGGCAGTTCACCCCTCCACTTT. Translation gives CASSIGTGGSSPLHF.

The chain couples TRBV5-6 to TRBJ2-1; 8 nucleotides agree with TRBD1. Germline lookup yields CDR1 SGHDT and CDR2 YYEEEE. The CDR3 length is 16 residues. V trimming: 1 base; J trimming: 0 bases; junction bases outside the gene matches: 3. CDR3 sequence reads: CASSLFGTGSYNEQFF. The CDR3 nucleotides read TGTGCCAGCAGCTTGTTCGGGACAGGCTCCTACAATGAGCAGTTCTTC.

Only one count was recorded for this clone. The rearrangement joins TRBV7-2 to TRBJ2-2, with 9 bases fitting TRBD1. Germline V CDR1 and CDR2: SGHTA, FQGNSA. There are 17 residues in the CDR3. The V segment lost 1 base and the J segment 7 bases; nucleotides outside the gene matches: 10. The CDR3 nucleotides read TGTGCCAGCAGCTTAGGGCCGGGACAGGGTAATAGCGGGGAGCTGTTTTTT. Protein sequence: CASSLGPGQGNSGELFF.

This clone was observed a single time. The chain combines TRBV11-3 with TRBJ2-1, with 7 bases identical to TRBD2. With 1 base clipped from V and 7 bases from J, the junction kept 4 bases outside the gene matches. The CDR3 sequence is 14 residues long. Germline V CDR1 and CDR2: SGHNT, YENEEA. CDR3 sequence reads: CASSLGVGGNEQFF. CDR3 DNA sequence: TGTGCCAGCAGCTTAGGGGTCGGGGGGAATGAGCAGTTCTTC.

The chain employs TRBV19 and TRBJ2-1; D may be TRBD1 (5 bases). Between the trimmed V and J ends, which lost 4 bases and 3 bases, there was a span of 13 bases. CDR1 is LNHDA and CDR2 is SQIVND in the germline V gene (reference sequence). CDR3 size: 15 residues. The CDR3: CASSRPLDSYNEQFF. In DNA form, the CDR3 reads TGTGCCAGTAGTAGACCCCTCGACAGCTACAATGAGCAGTTCTTC.